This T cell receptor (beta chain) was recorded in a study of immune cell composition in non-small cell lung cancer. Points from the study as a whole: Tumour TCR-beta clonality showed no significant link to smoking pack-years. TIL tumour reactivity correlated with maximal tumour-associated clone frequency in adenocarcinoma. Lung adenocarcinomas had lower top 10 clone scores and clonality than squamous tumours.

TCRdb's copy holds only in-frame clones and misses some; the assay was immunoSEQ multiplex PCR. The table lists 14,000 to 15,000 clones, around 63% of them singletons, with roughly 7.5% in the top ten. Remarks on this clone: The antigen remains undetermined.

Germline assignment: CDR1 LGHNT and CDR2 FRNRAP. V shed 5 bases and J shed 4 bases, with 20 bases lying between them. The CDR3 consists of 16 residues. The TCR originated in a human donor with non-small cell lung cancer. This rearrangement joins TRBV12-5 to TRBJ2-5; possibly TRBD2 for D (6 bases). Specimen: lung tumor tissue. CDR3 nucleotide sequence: TGTGCTAGTGGTGGTTCACTAGCAGTACTAGGAGAGACCCAGTACTTC. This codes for CASGGSLAVLGETQYF.